The TCR beta chain described here comes from a study of OX40 agonist ivuxolimab in advanced cancers. The ends lost 0 bases at V and 5 bases at J; junction bases unmatched: 9. The germline CDR1 and CDR2 sequences are SGDLS and YYNGEE. This CDR3 comprises 16 residues. Profiled with immunoSEQ multiplex PCR; TCRdb holds only in-frame clones, not every one. The sample lists approximately 76,000 clones, around 90% occurring once. Systemic immunosuppression or a history of autoimmune disease excluded patients. The material sequenced was CD4+ or CD8+ T cells sorted from blood, taken in a trial of the OX40 agonist ivuxolimab. The V gene is TRBV9, the J gene TRBJ2-5; 8 bases map to TRBD1. The source of this sequence is an adult with an advanced solid tumor such as melanoma, head and neck, liver or kidney cancer. The CDR3 nucleotides read TGTGCCAGCAGCGTAGAGGCAGGGGGCGCGTCGGAGACCCAGTACTTC. Translation gives CASSVEAGGASETQYF.